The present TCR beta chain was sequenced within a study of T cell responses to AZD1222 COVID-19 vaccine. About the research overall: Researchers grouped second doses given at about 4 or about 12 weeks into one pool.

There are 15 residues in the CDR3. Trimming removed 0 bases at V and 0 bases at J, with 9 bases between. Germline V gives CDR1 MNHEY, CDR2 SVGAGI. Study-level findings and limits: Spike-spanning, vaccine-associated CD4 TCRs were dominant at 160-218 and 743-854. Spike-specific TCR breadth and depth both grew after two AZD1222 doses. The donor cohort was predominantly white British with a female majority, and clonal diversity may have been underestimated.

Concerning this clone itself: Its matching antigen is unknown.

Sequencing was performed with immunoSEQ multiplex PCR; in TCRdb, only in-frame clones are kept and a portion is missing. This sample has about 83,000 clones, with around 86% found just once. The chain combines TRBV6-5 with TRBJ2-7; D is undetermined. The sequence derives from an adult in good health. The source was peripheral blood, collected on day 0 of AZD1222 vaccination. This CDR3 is CASSYSSAYSYEQYF. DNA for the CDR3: TGTGCCAGCAGTTACTCGTCGGCGTACTCCTACGAGCAGTACTTC.